This T cell receptor (beta chain) was obtained from a study of cytomegalovirus exposure and HLA in healthy donors (dated by TCRdb to about 2017). About the investigation overall: The roughly 650 repertoires of the first cohort and the approximately 110 validation repertoires were produced on the same platform, according to a later analysis. In addition to the first cohort of 650 to 800 subjects, a separate validation cohort of 100 to 150 different subjects was used. The study aimed to test whether cataloging public T cell receptors could reveal signatures of past pathogen exposure. To predict cytomegalovirus infection status, the study brought together high-throughput TCR immunosequencing, statistical association of individual TCRs with disease status, and machine learning.

Donors formed part of the validation cohort, which comprised some 120 subjects and was distinct from the first cohort of under 850 subjects. What the research found in general, with its limitations: A few of the identified cytomegalovirus-associated TCR beta chains were confirmed in vitro to be specific for cytomegalovirus antigens. Subsequent analysis determined that TCRs grouped into clusters in the first cohort also showed a tendency toward co-occurrence across the 120 or so validation repertoires, and approximately 94% of cluster scores exceeded 0. The authors suggested that the approach could potentially be extended to other disease states and immunological phenotypes. In the study, some 160 TCR beta chains were listed as associated with cytomegalovirus. In both the original and validation cohorts, the classifier was reported to diagnose cytomegalovirus status with high specificity and sensitivity. While some public TCRs were present in many individuals, most TCR sequences turned up only very rarely across donors. All 130 or so repertoires were used to score co-occurrence in the validation cohort in a later analysis, because that analysis had no HLA typing for the cohort.

As for this clone: It lacks a known antigen. No base qualities exist here, and no much larger clone lies one base off it.

From its cysteine to its phenylalanine, the CDR3 spans 15 amino acids. This entry keeps only the CDR3 DNA: 45 bases, framed from base 1. The germline V gene gives CDR1 as SGHRS and CDR2 as YFSETQ. The trim is 4 bases for V and 0 bases for J, with a gap of 11 bases between the germline ends. Library construction relied on the immunoSEQ multiplex PCR assay. From the authors' description of their analysis: To diagnose cytomegalovirus status from the catalog of TCR beta chain sequences, a statistical classification framework was built. TCRdb re-hosts the immuneACCESS table, in-frame sequences only. Its copies lack some clones; in the studies checked, an unresolved V gene accounts for under half of them, and the cause for the rest is not known. D and trimming were read from the DNA, whereas the V and J calls and clone size are those reported in that table. The sample has 190,000 or so clones on record, 80% to 85% of them singletons. Roughly 2.8% of the sample is taken by the ten largest.

Here the chain combines TRBV5-1 and TRBJ1-3; a tentative D match to TRBD1 spans 5 bases. The receptor was derived from a woman under 30 in good health and CMV-seropositive. Sequenced: PBMCs. The bases are TGCGCCAGCAGCCCGGCGGGGGGCTCTGGAAACACCATATATTTT. Protein translation: CASSPAGGSGNTIYF.